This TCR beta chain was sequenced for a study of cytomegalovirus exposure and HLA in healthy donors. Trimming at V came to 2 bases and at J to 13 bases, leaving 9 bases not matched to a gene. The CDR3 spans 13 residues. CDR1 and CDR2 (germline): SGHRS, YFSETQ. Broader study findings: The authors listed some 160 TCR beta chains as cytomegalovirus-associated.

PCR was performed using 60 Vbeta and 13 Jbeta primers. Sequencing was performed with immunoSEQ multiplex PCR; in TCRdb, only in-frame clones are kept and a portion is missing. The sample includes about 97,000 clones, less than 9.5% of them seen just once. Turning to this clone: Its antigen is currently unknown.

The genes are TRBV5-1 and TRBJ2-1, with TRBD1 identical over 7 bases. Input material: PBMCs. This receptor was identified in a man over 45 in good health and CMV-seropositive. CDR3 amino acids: CASSFGTEETQFF. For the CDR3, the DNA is TGCGCCAGCAGCTTCGGGACAGAAGAGACCCAGTTCTTC.